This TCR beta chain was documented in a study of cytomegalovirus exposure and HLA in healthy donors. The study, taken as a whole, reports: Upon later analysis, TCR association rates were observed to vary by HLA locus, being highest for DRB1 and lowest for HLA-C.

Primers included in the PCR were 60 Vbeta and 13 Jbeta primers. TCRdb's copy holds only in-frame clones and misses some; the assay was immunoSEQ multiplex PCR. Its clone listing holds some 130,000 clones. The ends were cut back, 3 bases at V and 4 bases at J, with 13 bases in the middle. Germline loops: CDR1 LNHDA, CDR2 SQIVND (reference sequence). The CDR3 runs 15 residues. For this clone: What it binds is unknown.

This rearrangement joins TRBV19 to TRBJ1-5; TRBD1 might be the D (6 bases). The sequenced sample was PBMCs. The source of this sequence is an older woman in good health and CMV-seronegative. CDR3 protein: CASSIRGAANQPQHF. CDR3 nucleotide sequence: TGTGCCAGTAGTATCCGGGGGGCGGCTAATCAGCCCCAGCATTTT. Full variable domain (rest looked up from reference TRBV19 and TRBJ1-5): DGGITQSPKYLFRKEGQNVTLSCEQNLNHDAMYWYRQDPGQGLRLIYYSQIVNDFQKGDIAEGYSVSREKKESFPLTVTSAQKNPTAFYLCASSIRGAANQPQHFGDGTRLSIL.